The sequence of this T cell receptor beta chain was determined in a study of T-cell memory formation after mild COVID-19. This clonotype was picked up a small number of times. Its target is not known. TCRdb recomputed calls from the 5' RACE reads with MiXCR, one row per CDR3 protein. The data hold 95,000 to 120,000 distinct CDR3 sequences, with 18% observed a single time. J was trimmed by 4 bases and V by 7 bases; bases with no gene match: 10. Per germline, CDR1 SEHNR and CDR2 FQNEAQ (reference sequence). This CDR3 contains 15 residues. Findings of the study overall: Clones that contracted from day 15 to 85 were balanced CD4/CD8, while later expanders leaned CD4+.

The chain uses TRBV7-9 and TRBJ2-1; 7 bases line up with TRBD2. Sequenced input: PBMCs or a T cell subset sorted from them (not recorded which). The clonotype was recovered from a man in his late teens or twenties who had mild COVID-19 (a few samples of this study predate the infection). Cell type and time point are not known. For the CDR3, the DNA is TGTGCCAGCACTGGAGGAGCGGGGTCGTACAATGAGCAGTTCTTC. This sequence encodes CASTGGAGSYNEQFF.